This entry describes one TCR beta chain. Its specificity is unknown. The sequenced template was cDNA made from the entire isolated RNA. The method was immunoSEQ multiplex PCR; TCRdb's version includes in-frame clones alone and lacks a portion of them. The sample shows around 250,000 clones, 25% to 30% of them seen only once. Sorted cells reached over 95% purity in every population. The sample belongs to a study of beta chain features in type 1 diabetes. General observations from the study: PCR might pick shorter templates more often, in the same way for patients and controls. Shortening of TCRB CDR3s, moderate but significant, appeared in all four CD4+ subsets of Type 1 diabetes patients.

The CDR3 runs to 14 residues. The ends were cut back, 2 bases at V and 3 bases at J, with 11 bases in the middle. The germline V gene has CDR1 MNHEY and CDR2 SVGAGI. Sequenced material: central memory CD4+ T cells from blood. The origin of this receptor is a man between 25 and 39 years old in good health. This chain links TRBV6-5 with TRBJ2-7; possible D gene TRBD1, 6 bases. The CDR3 spells CASSYKQGSYEQYF. The CDR3, as DNA: TGTGCCAGCAGTTACAAGCAGGGGAGCTACGAGCAGTACTTC.